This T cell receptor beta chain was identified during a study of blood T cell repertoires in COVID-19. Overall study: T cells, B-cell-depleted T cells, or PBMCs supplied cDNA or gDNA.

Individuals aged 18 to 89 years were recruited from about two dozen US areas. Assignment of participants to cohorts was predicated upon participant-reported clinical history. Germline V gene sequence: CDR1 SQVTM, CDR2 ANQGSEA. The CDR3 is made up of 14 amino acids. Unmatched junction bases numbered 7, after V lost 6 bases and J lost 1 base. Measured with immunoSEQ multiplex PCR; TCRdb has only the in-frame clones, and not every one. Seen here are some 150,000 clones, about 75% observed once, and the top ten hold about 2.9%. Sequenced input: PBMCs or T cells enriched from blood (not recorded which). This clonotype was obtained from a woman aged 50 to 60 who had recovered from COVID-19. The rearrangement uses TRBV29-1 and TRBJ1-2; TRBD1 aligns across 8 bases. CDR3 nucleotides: TGCAGCGTCGCACAGGGGGGAGTTAACTATGGCTACACCTTC. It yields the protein CSVAQGGVNYGYTF.